This record looks at one T cell receptor beta chain sequence and its context. Antigen: not known. Method: immunoSEQ multiplex PCR; TCRdb's copy keeps in-frame clones and lacks some. Among about 85,000 clones listed, about 90% were seen once. The data belong to a study of PD-1 blockade in classical Hodgkin lymphoma. Study-wide results and caveats: TCR diversity at baseline was reported to be reduced in newly diagnosed patients relative to healthy donors.

Relapse after autologous stem cell transplantation occurred in every patient, and brentuximab vedotin exposure varied. The CDR3 length is 17 residues. The V gene's germline CDR1 is SGHDT and CDR2 YYEEEE. Deletions cut 2 bases from V and 0 bases from J, with 14 bases between. The chain links TRBV5-6 to TRBJ2-2; D remains unclear. The sequence came from a human donor with classical Hodgkin lymphoma. The sample in question was peripheral blood mononuclear cells (PBMCs), obtained before the second cycle of nivolumab. CDR3 nucleotide sequence: TGTGCCAGCAGCTTTCTCCCAGAACAGACGAACACCGGGGAGCTGTTTTTT. This encodes CASSFLPEQTNTGELFF. Full variable domain (missing parts from reference TRBV5-6 and TRBJ2-2): DAGVTQSPTHLIKTRGQQVTLRCSPKSGHDTVSWYQQALGQGPQFIFQYYEEEERQRGNFPDRFSGHQFPNYSSELNVNALLLGDSALYLCASSFLPEQTNTGELFFGEGSRLTVL.